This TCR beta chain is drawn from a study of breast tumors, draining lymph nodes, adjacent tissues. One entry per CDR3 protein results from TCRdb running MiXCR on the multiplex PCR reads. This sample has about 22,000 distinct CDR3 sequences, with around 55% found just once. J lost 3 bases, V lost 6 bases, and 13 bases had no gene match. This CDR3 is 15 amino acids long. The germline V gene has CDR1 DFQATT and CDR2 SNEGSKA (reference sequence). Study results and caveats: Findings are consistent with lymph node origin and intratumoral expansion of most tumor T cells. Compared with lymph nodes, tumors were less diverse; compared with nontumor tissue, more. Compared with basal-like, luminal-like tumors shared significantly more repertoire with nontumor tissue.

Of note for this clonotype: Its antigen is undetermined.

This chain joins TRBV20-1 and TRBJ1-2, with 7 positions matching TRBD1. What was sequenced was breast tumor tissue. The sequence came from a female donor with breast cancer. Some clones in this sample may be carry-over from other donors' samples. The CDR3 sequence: CSADGGTATYYGYTF. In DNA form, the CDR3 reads TGCAGTGCCGACGGGGGGACAGCGACTTACTATGGCTACACCTTC.